These 21 T cell receptor beta chains were all obtained from the same sample, sequenced in a study of molecular identifiers for immune sequencing clone quantification. TCRdb processed the PCR reads anew with MiXCR; each CDR3 protein has one entry. The data contain more than 300,000 distinct CDR3 sequences, about a fifth of them singletons. The sample consisted of naive CD8+ T cells from blood, with Jurkat cell RNA spiked in. Subset here: FACS-sorted CD8+CD4-CCR7+CD45RA+ naive T cells. These receptors were collected from a human donor in good health. Some libraries in this study had Jurkat cell RNA spiked in.

The V gene is TRBV2, the J gene TRBJ2-3, with D possibly called TRBD1 or TRBD2 (5 bases each). V was clipped by 4 bases and J by 0 bases, with 20 bases between them. The CDR3 spans 18 residues. Germline lookup yields CDR1 SNHLY and CDR2 FYNNEI. In nucleotides, the CDR3 is TGTGCCAGCAGTGGGGGACCCGATGGCAGGGCTAGCACAGATACGCAGTATTTT. It yields the protein CASSGGPDGRASTDTQYF.

About this clonotype: This clone may be a read error of a much larger clone one base away. The chain recombines TRBV20-1 with TRBJ2-7, with 8 bases lining up with TRBD2. This CDR3 contains 14 residues. J lost 3 bases, V lost 5 bases, and 9 bases had no gene match. Germline CDR1 is DFQATT and CDR2 is SNEGSKA (reference sequence). The CDR3, as DNA: TGCAGTGCTTCCATCGCGGGAGGAGGCTACGAGCAGTACTTC. This encodes CSASIAGGGYEQYF.

This clonotype was observed many times. The chain joins TRBV14 to TRBJ2-7; D is undetermined. Trimming took 2 bases from V and 4 from J, leaving 12 bases between them. From germline, CDR1 is SGHDN and CDR2 FVKESK. The CDR3 has 14 amino acids. This chain's CDR3 is CASSQTQFLYEQYF. CDR3 nucleotides: TGTGCCAGCAGCCAAACCCAGTTTTTGTACGAGCAGTACTTC.

This clonotype was counted once. A much larger clone lies one base from this, so it may be a read error. The chain has TRBV5-6 and TRBJ2-7; no firm D call. CDR3 length: 13 residues. V was pared by 3 bases and J by 4 bases, with 11 bases between. Germline V gives CDR1 SGHDT, CDR2 YYEEEE. The CDR3 reads CASSSSSAYEQYF. CDR3 sequence (DNA): TGTGCCAGCAGCTCGTCGTCAGCTTACGAGCAGTACTTC.

This clonotype was picked up a small number of times. The chain employs TRBV28 and TRBJ2-7; D is unclear. Germline V lookup: CDR1 MDHEN, CDR2 SYDVKM. The germline V and J ends were trimmed by 7 bases and 5 bases, with 15 bases remaining between them. The CDR3 has 13 amino acids. CDR3 in amino acids: CASTSRLPDEQYF. In nucleotides, the CDR3 is TGTGCCAGCACCTCAAGACTCCCGGACGAGCAGTACTTC.

Worth noting for this clonotype: A much larger clone lies one base from this, so it may be a read error. The chain uses TRBV4-3 and TRBJ1-4; D is perhaps TRBD1 (6 bases). This CDR3 spans 15 amino acids. Germline-derived CDR1 and CDR2 are LGHNA and YSLEER. The chain's CDR3 is CASSQWTDTNEKLLF. DNA of the CDR3: TGCGCCAGCAGCCAATGGACAGACACTAATGAAAAACTGCTTTTT.

This clonotype was seen a few times. The V call is TRBV11-2, the J call TRBJ2-2; TRBD2 matches at 12 bases. Germline V gene data show CDR1 as SGHAT and CDR2 as FQNNGV. The V segment lost 1 base and the J segment 0 bases; nucleotides outside the gene matches: 9. This CDR3 is 20 amino acids long. CDR3 in amino acids: CASSLVPSGGARPNTGELFF. Written as DNA, the CDR3 is TGTGCCAGCAGCTTAGTCCCTAGCGGGGGGGCTAGACCGAACACCGGGGAGCTGTTTTTT. The whole variable domain, remainder taken from reference TRBV11-2 and TRBJ2-2, is EAGVAQSPRYKIIEKRQSVAFWCNPISGHATLYWYQQILGQGPKLLIQFQNNGVVDDSQLPKDRFSAERLKGVDSTLKIQPAKLEDSAVYLCASSLVPSGGARPNTGELFFGEGSRLTVL.

Notes on this clonotype: A read error is possible here, since a much larger clone lies one base away. V and J are TRBV9 and TRBJ1-2; 11 bases agree with TRBD1. Germline CDR1 and CDR2: SGDLS and YYNGEE. The V segment lost 3 bases and the J segment 4 bases; nucleotides outside the gene matches: 2. The CDR3 is 14 amino acids. In DNA, the CDR3 is TGTGCCAGCAGCGGAGGGACAGGGGGCTATGGCTACACCTTC. This gives the protein CASSGGTGGYGYTF.

At least ten counts were recorded for this clonotype. The V gene is TRBV13, the J gene TRBJ1-1, with 8 bases fitting TRBD1. Germline trimming cut 5 bases from V and 1 base from J; bases unmatched to any gene: 6. Germline V gene lookup returns CDR1 PRHDT and CDR2 FYEKMQ (reference sequence). This CDR3 has 15 amino acids. CDR3 residues: CASSPRTGRNTEAFF. DNA for the CDR3: TGTGCCAGCAGCCCTCGGACAGGGAGGAACACTGAAGCTTTCTTT.

The chain links TRBV27 to TRBJ2-7, with 7 bases aligning to TRBD2. V shed 0 bases, J shed 0 bases, and the junction held 11 bases outside the gene matches. Germline lookup yields CDR1 MNHEY and CDR2 SMNVEV (reference sequence). The CDR3 has 18 residues. The CDR3 loop is CASSLSGPAGGSSYEQYF. For the CDR3, the DNA is TGTGCCAGCAGTTTATCAGGCCCGGCTGGCGGGAGCTCCTACGAGCAGTACTTC.

This clonotype appeared a few times. The rearrangement links TRBV7-9 to TRBJ2-5; the D gene is possibly TRBD1 (6 bases). Trimming took off 4 bases at V and 3 bases at J, with 12 bases between the two ends. The CDR3 extends over 14 amino acids. CDR1 and CDR2 (germline): SEHNR, FQNEAQ (reference sequence). CDR3 DNA sequence: TGTGCCAGCAGCTCAGAACAGGGCAAAGAGACCCAGTACTTC. Translating it yields CASSSEQGKETQYF.

The CDR3 nucleotides are TGTGCCTGGAGTGCGTCAGACAGGGTAAACACTGAAGCTTTCTTT. Translated: CAWSASDRVNTEAFF. The chain links TRBV30 to TRBJ1-1, with TRBD1 identical over 7 bases. The trim removed 1 base at V and 2 bases at J, leaving 7 bases unmatched. The length of the CDR3 is 15 residues. Germline CDR1 is GTSNPN and CDR2 is SVGIG (reference sequence).

The chain joins TRBV4-3 to TRBJ1-2; D is unclear. The CDR3 length is 16 residues. Germline V gene data show CDR1 as LGHNA and CDR2 as YSLEER. The V gene lost 3 bases and the J gene lost 4 bases, with 18 bases spanning the gap. For the CDR3, the DNA is TGCGCCAGCAGCCAGGCCATTTCTGCAGGCGCCTATGGCTACACCTTC. Translated, it gives CASSQAISAGAYGYTF.

This clonotype was picked up many times. CDR3 sequence (DNA): TGTGCCAGCAGCGTAGAGGGACAGTCATATGGCTACACCTTC. Encoded protein: CASSVEGQSYGYTF. The chain uses TRBV9 and TRBJ1-2; 7 bases match TRBD1. The CDR3 has 14 amino acids. With 0 bases clipped from V and 5 bases from J, the junction kept 4 bases outside the gene matches. The germline V gene encodes CDR1 SGDLS and CDR2 YYNGEE.

This clonotype was detected many times. This sequence joins TRBV19 and TRBJ2-1, with D unresolved. Germline CDR1 LNHDA, CDR2 SQIVND (reference sequence). The CDR3 has 15 amino acids. The V and J ends lost 3 bases and 2 bases respectively, with 11 bases between them. CDR3 amino acids: CASSISPVAYNEQFF. In nucleotides, the CDR3 is TGTGCCAGTAGTATTAGCCCAGTGGCCTACAATGAGCAGTTCTTC. Drawing the rest from reference TRBV19 and TRBJ2-1, the complete variable domain is DGGITQSPKYLFRKEGQNVTLSCEQNLNHDAMYWYRQDPGQGLRLIYYSQIVNDFQKGDIAEGYSVSREKKESFPLTVTSAQKNPTAFYLCASSISPVAYNEQFFGPGTRLTVL.

This clonotype was detected ten times or more. V is TRBV21-1 and J is TRBJ1-5. TRBV21-1 is tagged as a pseudogene. CDR3 size: 12 residues. The CDR3, as DNA: TGTGCCAGCAGCAAAGCAGATCAGCCCCAGCATTTT. It specifies CASSKADQPQHF.

This clonotype was observed a single time. A much larger clone differs by one base, so this may be a read error. CDR3 amino acids: CASSNRVREGTQYF. The CDR3 DNA reads as TGTGCCAGCAGCAACAGGGTTCGGGAGGGGACCCAGTACTTC. The rearrangement links TRBV14 to TRBJ2-5; TRBD2 agrees at 8 bases. CDR1 is SGHDN and CDR2 is FVKESK in the germline V gene. The CDR3 has 14 amino acids. The V gene end was trimmed by 5 bases and the J gene end by 7 bases; junction bases not matched to a gene: 9. Together with reference TRBV14 and TRBJ2-5, the CDR3 gives the full variable domain: EAGVTQFPSHSVIEKGQTVTLRCDPISGHDNLYWYRRVMGKEIKFLLHFVKESKQDESGMPNNRFLAERTGGTYSTLKVQPAELEDSGVYFCASSNRVREGTQYFGPGTRLLVL.

This clonotype was seen a handful of times. The J gene is TRBJ2-2, the V gene TRBV9; 10 positions match TRBD2. The CDR3 contains 16 residues. V was pared by 2 bases and J by 4 bases, with 5 bases of the junction left unmatched. The germline CDR1 and CDR2 sequences are SGDLS and YYNGEE. The CDR3 sequence: CASSVLAGDSTGELFF. CDR3 coding DNA: TGTGCCAGCAGCGTTCTAGCGGGAGACAGCACCGGGGAGCTGTTTTTT.

This clonotype was seen at least ten times. V is TRBV19 and J is TRBJ2-6; D remains unclear. Germline assignment: CDR1 LNHDA and CDR2 SQIVND (reference sequence). The CDR3 runs to 13 residues. The V gene lost 2 bases and the J gene lost 6 bases, with 5 bases spanning the gap. CDR3 nucleotides: TGTGCCAGTAGTATAATCACGGCCAACGTCCTGACTTTC. It translates to CASSIITANVLTF.

This clonotype was recorded many times. V gene TRBV15 combines with J gene TRBJ2-1, with D possibly matching TRBD2 (5 bases). V was pared by 2 bases and J by 8 bases, with 13 bases between. The CDR3 totals 14 residues. Germline V lookup: CDR1 LNHNV, CDR2 YYDKDF (reference sequence). CDR3 bases: TGTGCCACCAGCAGACTCCTAGGGAGCGATGAGCAGTTCTTC. Translating gives CATSRLLGSDEQFF. The variable domain in full, completed from reference TRBV15 and TRBJ2-1, reads DAMVIQNPRYQVTQFGKPVTLSCSQTLNHNVMYWYQQKSSQAPKLLFHYYDKDFNNEADTPDNFQSRRPNTSFCFLDIRSPGLGDTAMYLCATSRLLGSDEQFFGPGTRLTVL.

This clonotype was observed a handful of times. This sequence may be a read error, since a much larger clone differs from it by one base. The chain couples TRBV10-3 to TRBJ1-1, with 7 bases aligning to TRBD1. Germline trimming cut 10 bases from V and 4 bases from J; bases unmatched to any gene: 9. Germline V gives CDR1 ENHRY, CDR2 SYGVKD. The CDR3 is 13 residues long. CDR3 sequence reads: CATRDSSGTEAFF. In DNA, the CDR3 is TGTGCCACCAGGGACAGCTCAGGCACTGAAGCTTTCTTT.